Sequencing of this T cell receptor (beta chain) was carried out in a study of long-term antiretroviral therapy in people with HIV. An immunoSEQ assay, version v3.0, was performed at survey level. Profiled with immunoSEQ multiplex PCR; TCRdb holds only in-frame clones, not every one. The sample carries 25,000 to 30,000 clones, 86% recorded once. J was trimmed by 2 bases and V by 3 bases; bases with no gene match: 5. The germline CDR1 and CDR2 sequences are SGHRS and YFSETQ. The CDR3 spans 16 residues. Specimen: unsorted PBMCs, collected 0.8 years after starting antiretroviral therapy. The clonotype was recovered from a woman under 40 with HIV. V usage is TRBV5-1 and J usage is TRBJ2-6, with 7 positions matching TRBD2. In DNA form, the CDR3 reads TGCGCCAGCAGCTCGGCGGGGAGGGCTGGGGCCAACGTCCTGACTTTC. It yields the protein CASSSAGRAGANVLTF.